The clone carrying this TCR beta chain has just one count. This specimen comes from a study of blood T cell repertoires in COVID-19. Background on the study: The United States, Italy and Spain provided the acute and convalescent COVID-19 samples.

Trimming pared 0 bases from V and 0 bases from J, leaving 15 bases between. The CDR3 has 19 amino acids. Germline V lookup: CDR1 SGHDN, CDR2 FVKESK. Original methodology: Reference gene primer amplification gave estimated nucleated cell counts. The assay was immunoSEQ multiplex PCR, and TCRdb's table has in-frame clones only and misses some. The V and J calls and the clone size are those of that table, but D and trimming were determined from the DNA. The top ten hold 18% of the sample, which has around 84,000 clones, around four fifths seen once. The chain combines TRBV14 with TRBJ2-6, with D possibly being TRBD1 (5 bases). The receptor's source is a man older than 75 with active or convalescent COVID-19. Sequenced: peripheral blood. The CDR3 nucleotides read TGTGCCAGCAGCCAAGATCCGAACAGGTTTCCCTCTGGGGCCAACGTCCTGACTTTC. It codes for CASSQDPNRFPSGANVLTF.